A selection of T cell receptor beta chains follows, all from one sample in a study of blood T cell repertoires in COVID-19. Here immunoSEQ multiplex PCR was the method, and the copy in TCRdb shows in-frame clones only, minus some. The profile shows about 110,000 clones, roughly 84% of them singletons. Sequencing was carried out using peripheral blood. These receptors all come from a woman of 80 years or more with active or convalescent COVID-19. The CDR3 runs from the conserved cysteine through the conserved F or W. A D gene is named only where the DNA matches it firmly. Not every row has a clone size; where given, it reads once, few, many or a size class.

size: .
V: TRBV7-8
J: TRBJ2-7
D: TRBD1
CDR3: CASRQRPGQLYEQYF
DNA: TGTGCCAGCAGACAAAGGCCGGGACAGCTTTACGAGCAGTACTTC

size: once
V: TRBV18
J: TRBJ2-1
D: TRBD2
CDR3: CASSSPEGGRDRNEQFF
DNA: TGTGCCAGCTCATCCCCGGAGGGCGGGAGGGATCGCAATGAGCAGTTCTTC

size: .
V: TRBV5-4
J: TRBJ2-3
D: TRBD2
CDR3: CASSLGGGLAGSTDTQYF
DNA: TGTGCCAGCAGCTTGGGCGGGGGACTAGCGGGAAGCACAGATACGCAGTATTTT

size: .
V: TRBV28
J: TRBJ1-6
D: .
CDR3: CASKQRDSPLHF
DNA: TGTGCCAGCAAACAGAGGGATTCACCCCTCCACTTT

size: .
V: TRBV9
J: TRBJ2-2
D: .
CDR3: CASSTRGGTGELFF
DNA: TGTGCCAGCAGCACGAGAGGGGGCACCGGGGAGCTGTTTTTT

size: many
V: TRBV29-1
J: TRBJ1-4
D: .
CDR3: CSAESEKLFF
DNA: TGCAGCGCCGAGTCCGAAAAACTGTTTTTT

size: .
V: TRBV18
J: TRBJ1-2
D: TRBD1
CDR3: CASSPPKGQPTNYGYTF
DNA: TGTGCCAGCTCACCACCCAAGGGACAGCCTACTAACTATGGCTACACCTTC

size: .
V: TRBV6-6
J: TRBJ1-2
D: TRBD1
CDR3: CASRARDSYGYTF
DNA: TGTGCCAGCAGGGCCCGGGACAGCTATGGCTACACCTTC

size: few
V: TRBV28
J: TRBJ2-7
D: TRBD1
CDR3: CASSLLGTGGFYEQYF
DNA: TGTGCCAGCAGTTTACTCGGGACAGGGGGCTTCTACGAGCAGTACTTC

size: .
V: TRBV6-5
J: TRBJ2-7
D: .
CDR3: CASSRDSYEQYF
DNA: TGTGCCAGCAGTCGGGACTCCTACGAGCAGTACTTC

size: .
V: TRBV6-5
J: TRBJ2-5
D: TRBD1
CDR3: CASSTGQGSKTQYF
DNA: TGTGCCAGCAGTACGGGACAGGGGTCGAAGACCCAGTACTTC

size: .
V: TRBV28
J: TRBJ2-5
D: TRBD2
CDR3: CASSPNGGRDQETQYF
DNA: TGTGCCAGCAGTCCCAATGGTGGGAGGGACCAAGAGACCCAGTACTTC

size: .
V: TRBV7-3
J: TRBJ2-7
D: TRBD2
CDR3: CASSLKAGGPGEQYF
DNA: TGTGCCAGCAGCTTAAAAGCGGGAGGGCCGGGTGAGCAGTACTTC

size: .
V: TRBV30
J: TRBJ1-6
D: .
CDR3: CAWTGGSYNSPLHF
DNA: TGTGCCTGGACAGGAGGCTCCTATAATTCACCCCTCCACTTT

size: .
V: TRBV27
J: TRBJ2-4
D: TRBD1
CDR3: CASSFGTGGVDIQYF
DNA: TGTGCCAGCAGTTTCGGGACAGGGGGGGTGGACATTCAGTACTTC

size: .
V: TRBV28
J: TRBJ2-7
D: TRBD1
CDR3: CASNTLGQGGEQYF
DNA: TGTGCCAGCAATACCCTGGGACAGGGGGGCGAGCAGTACTTC

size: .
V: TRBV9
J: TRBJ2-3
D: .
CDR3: CASSVGSQPVTDTQYF
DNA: TGTGCCAGCAGCGTTGGTTCACAGCCAGTCACAGATACGCAGTATTTT

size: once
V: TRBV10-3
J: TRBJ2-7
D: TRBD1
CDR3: CAISDGTVSSYEQYF
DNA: TGTGCCATCAGTGACGGGACAGTGAGCTCCTACGAGCAGTACTTC

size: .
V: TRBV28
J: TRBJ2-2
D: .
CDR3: CASSWTRGNTGELFF
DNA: TGTGCCAGCAGTTGGACCAGGGGGAACACCGGGGAGCTGTTTTTT